These 14 T cell receptor beta chains came from one sample sequenced in a study of cytotoxic CD8 clonotypes in ibrutinib-treated CLL. Generated by immunoSEQ multiplex PCR, the TCRdb table keeps only in-frame clones and is missing some. Here the sample spans about 160,000 clones, roughly 84% being singletons. The material sequenced was PBMCs, taken at disease progression, from a patient treated with ibrutinib. These receptors were collected from a human donor with chronic lymphocytic leukemia.

J is TRBJ2-5 and V is TRBV7-3, with a possible D match to TRBD2 (6 bases). CDR1 and CDR2 (germline): SGHTA, FQGTGA. This CDR3 contains 15 residues. The ends were cut back, 5 bases at V and 0 bases at J, with 13 bases in the middle. The CDR3 reads CASSVIAANQETQYF. CDR3 sequence (DNA): TGTGCCAGCAGCGTAATAGCGGCAAACCAAGAGACCCAGTACTTC.

The chain is built from TRBV6-4 and TRBJ2-1; 9 nucleotides line up with TRBD1. J was trimmed by 9 bases and V by 6 bases; bases with no gene match: 9. Germline V lookup: CDR1 MRHNA, CDR2 SNTAGT. There are 14 residues in the CDR3. This CDR3 reads CASSRDREFSEQFF. The DNA for the CDR3 is TGTGCCAGCAGCCGGGACAGGGAGTTTTCTGAGCAGTTCTTC.

V usage is TRBV5-1 and J usage is TRBJ2-7; 8 bases are shared with TRBD1. The CDR3 is made up of 14 amino acids. The V and J ends lost 4 bases and 5 bases, in that order; junction bases with no gene match: 8. CDR1 SGHRS and CDR2 YFSETQ come from the germline V gene. In DNA, the CDR3 is TGCGCCAGCAGCCCGGACAGGGATTGGGACGAGCAGTACTTC. Amino acids: CASSPDRDWDEQYF.

V usage is TRBV5-6 and J usage is TRBJ1-3; unclear D gene. Germline CDR1 is SGHDT and CDR2 is YYEEEE. The CDR3 is 15 amino acids. Trimming took off 0 bases at V and 2 bases at J, with 9 bases between the two ends. The CDR3 reads CASSLGPRTGNTIYF. The CDR3 DNA sequence: TGTGCCAGCAGCTTGGGTCCTAGGACTGGAAACACCATATATTTT.

This rearrangement joins TRBV19 to TRBJ2-2, with 8 bases aligning to TRBD1. CDR3 length: 15 amino acids. Germline lookup yields CDR1 LNHDA and CDR2 SQIVND (reference sequence). The ends lost 5 bases at V and 1 base at J; junction bases unmatched: 3. CDR3 residues: CASSWDRRNTGELFF. The CDR3 bases are TGTGCCAGTAGTTGGGACAGGAGGAACACCGGGGAGCTGTTTTTT.

V usage is TRBV5-1 and J usage is TRBJ2-2; D gene uncertain. Germline CDR1 and CDR2: SGHRS and YFSETQ. This CDR3 is 16 amino acids long. V lost 1 base and J lost 4, with 14 bases in between. CDR3 protein: CASSLFSGDGTGELFF. The CDR3 nucleotides are TGCGCCAGCAGCTTGTTCTCTGGTGACGGCACCGGGGAGCTGTTTTTT.

The chain couples TRBV28 to TRBJ1-2; the D is unclear. There are 16 residues in the CDR3. Looked up from germline, CDR1 is MDHEN and CDR2 is SYDVKM. V lost 8 bases and J 0 bases, leaving 19 bases between the germline ends. The CDR3 DNA sequence: TGTGCCAGCCGTCCCTCTTTCTGGTCAGCTAACTATGGCTACACCTTC. This sequence encodes CASRPSFWSANYGYTF.

J is TRBJ2-1 and V is TRBV7-2; TRBD2 matches at 14 bases. Germline lookup yields CDR1 SGHTA and CDR2 FQGNSA. CDR3 length equals 13 residues. Losses at the gene ends were 7 bases for V and 15 bases for J; bases not matched to a gene: 8. CDR3 sequence reads: CASMPGLAGVRFF. The CDR3 DNA reads as TGTGCCAGCATGCCGGGACTAGCGGGAGTGCGGTTCTTC. The entire variable domain, with the rest obtained from reference TRBV7-2 and TRBJ2-1, is as follows: GAGVSQSPSNKVTEKGKDVELRCDPISGHTALYWYRQSLGQGLEFLIYFQGNSAPDKSGLPSDRFSAERTGGSVSTLTIQRTQQEDSAVYLCASMPGLAGVRFFGPGTRLTVL.

As for this clone: At the DNA level, this CDR3 is encoded by other sequences in the same sample as well. The chain employs TRBV19 and TRBJ1-1; maybe TRBD1 (5 bases). The CDR3 extends over 14 amino acids. Germline assignment: CDR1 LNHDA and CDR2 SQIVND (reference sequence). Trimming shortened V by 5 bases and J by 1 base, and 11 bases separated the two germline ends. Here the CDR3 reads CASSSRQPNTEAFF. Written as DNA, the CDR3 is TGTGCCAGTAGTTCGCGACAGCCGAACACTGAAGCTTTCTTT.

This chain joins TRBV4-2 and TRBJ1-4; D remains ambiguous. Germline assignment: CDR1 LGHNA and CDR2 YNFKEQ. Trimming left V 0 bases short and J 0 bases short, with 5 bases between. CDR3 length: 15 amino acids. CDR3: CASSQDTATNEKLFF. The CDR3 DNA follows: TGTGCCAGCAGCCAAGACACCGCAACTAATGAAAAACTGTTTTTT.

The chain recombines TRBV28 with TRBJ1-4; the match to TRBD1 covers 9 bases. Looked up from germline, CDR1 is MDHEN and CDR2 is SYDVKM. Trimming removed 6 bases from V and 8 bases from J; junction bases left unmatched: 13. The CDR3 has 16 residues. The CDR3 region is CASSQPGTGLGEKLFF. CDR3 DNA: TGTGCCAGCAGCCAACCCGGGACAGGGCTGGGGGAAAAACTGTTTTTT.

The chain links TRBV29-1 to TRBJ2-7, with no clear D. This CDR3 has 13 amino acids. The V end was cut by 5 bases, the J end by 4 bases, with 15 bases between. CDR1 is SQVTM, CDR2 ANQGSEA, per germline. CDR3 amino acids: CSVQIVSIYEQYF. The CDR3 DNA is TGCAGCGTTCAAATCGTGTCTATTTACGAGCAGTACTTC.

The chain employs TRBV5-1 and TRBJ2-3; D possibly corresponds to TRBD2 (10 bases). Germline V gene data show CDR1 as SGHRS and CDR2 as YFSETQ. Trimming cost V 4 bases and J 10 bases, with 34 bases left between them. The CDR3 loop spans 19 amino acids. For the CDR3, the DNA is TGCGCCAGCAGCCCCACAGGGGACAGGGCTAGCGGGAGAAGGGCGGCGCAGTATTTT. Protein sequence: CASSPTGDRASGRRAAQYF.

In its sample, this clone was seen a few times. This chain links TRBV19 with TRBJ1-5; D gene ambiguous. There are 13 residues in the CDR3. Trimming took off 5 bases at V and 10 bases at J, with 15 bases between the two ends. Germline lookup yields CDR1 LNHDA and CDR2 SQIVND (reference sequence). CDR3 nucleotide sequence: TGTGCCAGTAGTCCCGGAGGCGTTTTACCCCAGCATTTT. It codes for CASSPGGVLPQHF.